This T cell receptor beta chain was documented in a study of blood T cell repertoires in COVID-19 (dated by TCRdb to 2020 to 2022). Background for the entire study: The collaborator samples originated in the United States, Italy and Spain and spanned the acute and convalescent phases of COVID-19. The material from the prospective study consisted of cDNA or gDNA derived from T cells, B-cell-depleted T cells, or PBMCs. A freely available public database, intended as a resource for researchers studying the immune response to SARS-CoV-2, is where the repertoires were released. The samples were drawn from the first 160 participants of the ongoing ImmuneRACE study and from about 1,200 subjects provided by 6 global collaborators. Sample metadata almost always included a de-identified subject ID, COVID-19 status, age in years and sex. Where available, HLA class I and class II types were taken from metadata supplied by the sample provider and were not determined by assay-based typing. The dataset comprised deeply sampled blood TCRbeta repertoires from subjects exposed to, actively infected with, or recovered from COVID-19.

General findings and caveats noted by the study authors: How much clinical and demographic metadata was included differed by source and by participant, and the metadata was provided uncurated.

Note on this clone: Its specific antigen is unknown. No qualities accompany the bases; no much larger clone lies one base away.

The collaborating institutions used their own protocols to collect whole blood in K2EDTA tubes. Collaborator samples were shipped for TCRbeta analysis as frozen whole blood, isolated PBMCs, or DNA extracted from either sample type. Germline trimming amounts to 1 base on V and 5 bases on J, with 9 as the count of junction bases outside the gene matches. The CDR3 goes from the cysteine to the phenylalanine over 17 residues. Only the CDR3 DNA stays, 51 bases, in frame from base 1. CDR1 and CDR2 were assigned from the germline V gene (reference sequence) as SEHNR and FQNEAQ. The immunoSEQ Assay, a bias-controlled multiplex PCR, was used to amplify TCRbeta CDR3 regions from genomic DNA. The study's processing was this. The number of nucleated cells in each sample was estimated by amplification of reference gene primers within the assay. To quantify the absolute abundance of each unique TCRbeta CDR3 rearrangement, sequence reads were collapsed and filtered. For each sample, productive Simpson clonality was calculated as the square root of Simpson's diversity index across productive rearrangements. The clones in this table, taken by TCRdb from immuneACCESS, are in-frame only. Not every clone is retained; where verified, under half of the shortfall comes from an unresolved V gene, and the cause of the rest is unknown. D and trimming were read from the DNA, whereas the V and J calls and clone size are those reported in that table. In this sample the table shows over 150,000 clones, about 80% of which occur a single time. The ten largest clonotypes hold over 25% of the sample.

The sequencing sample was made of peripheral blood. The chain employs TRBV7-9 and TRBJ2-3; TRBD2 lines up with 10 middle nucleotides. The clonotype originates from a woman aged 60-75 years with acute or convalescent COVID-19. The DNA is TGTGCCAGCAGCTTAGGATCTGATAGCGGGGGGAAAGATACGCAGTATTTT. This sequence encodes CASSLGSDSGGKDTQYF.